The rows below give T cell receptor beta chains drawn from one sample of a study of shared clonotypes between healthy human individuals. Repertoires were generated with immunoSEQ multiplex PCR, while TCRdb's copy carries only in-frame clones and drops some. Seen here are some 1.1 million clones, roughly 80% observed once, and the top ten hold 0.89%. The sequenced material came from memory CD4+ T cells from PBMCs. The receptors come from a man between 18 and 35 years old in good health. Some clones in this sample may be carry-over from other donors' samples. Both conserved end residues are part of each CDR3. A D gene is named only where the DNA matches it firmly. Clone size appears in some rows only: once, few, many, or a class for an expanded clone.

abundance: .; v_gene: TRBV30; d_gene: TRBD2; j_gene: TRBJ2-5; CDR3nt: TGTGCCTGGGCCTTAGCGGGTAGAGAGACCCAGTACTTC; CDR3aa: CAWALAGRETQYF
abundance: few; v_gene: TRBV4-1; d_gene: .; j_gene: TRBJ2-5; CDR3nt: TGCGCCAGCAGCCAAAAGGACGGGCTGGGGGGAGAGACCCAGTACTTC; CDR3aa: CASSQKDGLGGETQYF
abundance: .; v_gene: TRBV18; d_gene: .; j_gene: TRBJ1-4; CDR3nt: TGTGCCAGCGCCTCGGGACAATATGAAAAACTGTTTTTT; CDR3aa: CASASGQYEKLFF
abundance: .; v_gene: TRBV6-5; d_gene: .; j_gene: TRBJ2-6; CDR3nt: TGTGCCAGCAGTTACTCATCCAGGCCCCTTACCAACGTCCTGACTTTC; CDR3aa: CASSYSSRPLTNVLTF
abundance: .; v_gene: TRBV4-1; d_gene: .; j_gene: TRBJ1-2; CDR3nt: TGCGCCAGCAGCCAGGAAAACGGGAAAGCGAGTAAGGACTATGGCTACACCTTC; CDR3aa: CASSQENGKASKDYGYTF
abundance: .; v_gene: TRBV2; d_gene: TRBD1; j_gene: TRBJ2-3; CDR3nt: TGTGCCACCCAGGGGGCTGGAACAGATACGCAGTATTTT; CDR3aa: CATQGAGTDTQYF
abundance: many; v_gene: TRBV28; d_gene: TRBD2; j_gene: TRBJ2-5; CDR3nt: TGTGCCAGCTCCCCTGGCCAGGCTAGCGGTGAAGAGACCCAGTACTTC; CDR3aa: CASSPGQASGEETQYF
abundance: .; v_gene: TRBV27; d_gene: .; j_gene: TRBJ1-1; CDR3nt: TGTGCCAGCAGACCCAGGACCCCCACTGAAGCTTTCTTT; CDR3aa: CASRPRTPTEAFF
abundance: .; v_gene: TRBV4-3; d_gene: .; j_gene: TRBJ1-5; CDR3nt: TGCGCCAGCAGCCTCGGATATAGCAATCAGCCCCAGCATTTT; CDR3aa: CASSLGYSNQPQHF
abundance: .; v_gene: TRBV6-6; d_gene: .; j_gene: TRBJ2-3; CDR3nt: TGTGCCAGCAGTCCCGGAATGACTGGTACGCAGTATTTT; CDR3aa: CASSPGMTGTQYF
abundance: once; v_gene: TRBV2; d_gene: TRBD2; j_gene: TRBJ2-7; CDR3nt: TGTGCCAGCAGGTTCCCCGCGACGCTGACTAGCGGGGCTCCCTCCTACGAGCAGTACTTC; CDR3aa: CASRFPATLTSGAPSYEQYF
abundance: once; v_gene: TRBV7-8; d_gene: .; j_gene: TRBJ1-1; CDR3nt: TGTGCCAGCAGCTTGTTTGGTGAAGCTTTCTTT; CDR3aa: CASSLFGEAFF
abundance: few; v_gene: TRBV19; d_gene: .; j_gene: TRBJ2-2; CDR3nt: TGTGCCAGTAGTACCACAGGCCACGGGGAGCTGTTTTTT; CDR3aa: CASSTTGHGELFF
abundance: many; v_gene: TRBV6-1; d_gene: .; j_gene: TRBJ2-3; CDR3nt: TGTGCCAGCCGGACGGGGCAGGGTAGAGATACGCAGTATTTT; CDR3aa: CASRTGQGRDTQYF
abundance: .; v_gene: TRBV2; d_gene: .; j_gene: TRBJ2-5; CDR3nt: TGTGCCAGCAGTCGAGATCGGGAGACCCAGTACTTC; CDR3aa: CASSRDRETQYF
abundance: few; v_gene: TRBV6-6; d_gene: TRBD2; j_gene: TRBJ2-1; CDR3nt: TGTGCCAGCAAAGCGGGAGCCTTCTACAATGAGCAGTTCTTC; CDR3aa: CASKAGAFYNEQFF
abundance: .; v_gene: TRBV5-4; d_gene: TRBD1; j_gene: TRBJ1-4; CDR3nt: TGTGCCAGCCACAGGGGTCCTAATGAAAAACTGTTTTTT; CDR3aa: CASHRGPNEKLFF
abundance: .; v_gene: TRBV4-2; d_gene: .; j_gene: TRBJ2-7; CDR3nt: TGTGCCAGCAGCTCCGGTAGGGACGAGCAGTACTTC; CDR3aa: CASSSGRDEQYF
abundance: .; v_gene: TRBV29-1; d_gene: .; j_gene: TRBJ2-5; CDR3nt: TGCAGCACCTCACATAGGGCTGCGGAGACCCAGTACTTC; CDR3aa: CSTSHRAAETQYF
abundance: many; v_gene: TRBV11-2; d_gene: .; j_gene: TRBJ2-2; CDR3nt: TGTGCCAGCAGCTCCCTCCGACGGGCCTCCCCGGGGGAGCTGTTTTTT; CDR3aa: CASSSLRRASPGELFF
abundance: .; v_gene: TRBV5-5; d_gene: .; j_gene: TRBJ2-3; CDR3nt: TGTGCCAGCAGCCTGGGGGGATTGGGCACAGATACGCAGTATTTT; CDR3aa: CASSLGGLGTDTQYF
abundance: .; v_gene: TRBV7-9; d_gene: .; j_gene: TRBJ1-4; CDR3nt: TGTGCCAGCAGCTTTCTCGGTGAAAAACTGTTTTTT; CDR3aa: CASSFLGEKLFF
abundance: .; v_gene: TRBV11-2; d_gene: TRBD2; j_gene: TRBJ2-6; CDR3nt: TGTGCCAGCAGCCCCTACCGTCTAGCGGCTGGGGCCAACGTCCTGACTTTC; CDR3aa: CASSPYRLAAGANVLTF
abundance: .; v_gene: TRBV11-3; d_gene: .; j_gene: TRBJ2-3; CDR3nt: TGTGCCAGCAGCCCTGGAGGAGAGGGGCCAAATACGCAGTATTTT; CDR3aa: CASSPGGEGPNTQYF
abundance: .; v_gene: TRBV9; d_gene: TRBD2; j_gene: TRBJ2-2; CDR3nt: TGTGCCAGCAGCGTACGGGGGCCTAGCGGGTCATACGCGAACACCGGGGAGCTGTTTTTT; CDR3aa: CASSVRGPSGSYANTGELFF
abundance: .; v_gene: TRBV25-1; d_gene: .; j_gene: TRBJ1-2; CDR3nt: TGTGCCAGCAGGCGGGACTCCTCGCGCTACACCTTC; CDR3aa: CASRRDSSRYTF
abundance: .; v_gene: TRBV20-1; d_gene: .; j_gene: TRBJ1-1; CDR3nt: TGCAGTGCCCTCGGGAACACTGAAGCTTTCTTT; CDR3aa: CSALGNTEAFF
abundance: .; v_gene: TRBV7-3; d_gene: .; j_gene: TRBJ2-2; CDR3nt: TGTGCCAGCAGCTTAATGGGACCGAACACCGGGGAGCTGTTTTTT; CDR3aa: CASSLMGPNTGELFF
abundance: .; v_gene: TRBV7-9; d_gene: TRBD1; j_gene: TRBJ2-7; CDR3nt: TGTGCCAGCAGCAAAAGGACAGGGTCCTACGAGCAGTACTTC; CDR3aa: CASSKRTGSYEQYF
abundance: few; v_gene: TRBV11-2; d_gene: .; j_gene: TRBJ1-3; CDR3nt: TGTGCCAGCAGCTTACCGGGGGGCTCTGGAAACACCATATATTTT; CDR3aa: CASSLPGGSGNTIYF
abundance: .; v_gene: TRBV11-2; d_gene: .; j_gene: TRBJ1-3; CDR3nt: TGTGCCAGCAGCTTACCAGGCTCTGGAAACACCATATATTTT; CDR3aa: CASSLPGSGNTIYF
abundance: .; v_gene: TRBV7-2; d_gene: .; j_gene: TRBJ2-5; CDR3nt: TGTGCCAGCAGCTCCCAATCAGGGGCACAAGAGACCCAGTACTTC; CDR3aa: CASSSQSGAQETQYF
abundance: once; v_gene: TRBV28; d_gene: TRBD2; j_gene: TRBJ2-3; CDR3nt: TGTGCCAGCAGTTTAGCCAGCGGGATGGTGGATACGCAGTATTTT; CDR3aa: CASSLASGMVDTQYF
abundance: .; v_gene: TRBV5-1; d_gene: .; j_gene: TRBJ2-3; CDR3nt: TGCGCCAGCAGCAGCCAAACGGGCCGCGAAAATACGCAGTATTTT; CDR3aa: CASSSQTGRENTQYF
abundance: .; v_gene: TRBV5-1; d_gene: .; j_gene: TRBJ1-2; CDR3nt: TGCGCCAGCAGCTTGGGTGGACAGTACCCCTATGGCTACACCTTC; CDR3aa: CASSLGGQYPYGYTF
abundance: few; v_gene: TRBV6-1; d_gene: .; j_gene: TRBJ1-1; CDR3nt: TGTGCCACCACGGGAGGGGCGGTGACCACTGAAGCTTTCTTT; CDR3aa: CATTGGAVTTEAFF
abundance: .; v_gene: TRBV18; d_gene: .; j_gene: TRBJ1-4; CDR3nt: TGTGCCAGCTCAGATAGACAGAAGAATGAAAAACTGTTTTTT; CDR3aa: CASSDRQKNEKLFF
abundance: few; v_gene: TRBV7-8; d_gene: TRBD2; j_gene: TRBJ2-5; CDR3nt: TGTGCCAGCAGCCCGCGGACTAGCGGGATTGAGACCCAGTACTTC; CDR3aa: CASSPRTSGIETQYF
abundance: .; v_gene: TRBV6-6; d_gene: .; j_gene: TRBJ1-4; CDR3nt: TGTGCCAGCAGAGCCCGGGGGGCTGGTAATGAAAAACTGTTTTTT; CDR3aa: CASRARGAGNEKLFF
abundance: .; v_gene: TRBV29-1; d_gene: .; j_gene: TRBJ1-6; CDR3nt: TGCAGACCGACTCGGGCGGAGAGTTCACCCCTCCACTTT; CDR3aa: CRPTRAESSPLHF
abundance: few; v_gene: TRBV7-8; d_gene: .; j_gene: TRBJ1-1; CDR3nt: TGTGCCAGCAGCTTAGTCCCGGGGGGTCACACTGAAGCTTTCTTT; CDR3aa: CASSLVPGGHTEAFF
abundance: .; v_gene: TRBV15; d_gene: .; j_gene: TRBJ2-5; CDR3nt: TGTGCCACCAGCAGAGATTTGGGCCAAGAGACCCAGTACTTC; CDR3aa: CATSRDLGQETQYF
abundance: .; v_gene: TRBV6-5; d_gene: TRBD1; j_gene: TRBJ2-1; CDR3nt: TGTGCCAGCAGTACCGACAGGGGAGAGAGCGATGAGCAGTTCTTC; CDR3aa: CASSTDRGESDEQFF
abundance: .; v_gene: TRBV18; d_gene: TRBD2; j_gene: TRBJ2-3; CDR3nt: TGTGCCAGCTCACCCCAGACTAGCTCGGATACGCAGTATTTT; CDR3aa: CASSPQTSSDTQYF
abundance: .; v_gene: TRBV30; d_gene: .; j_gene: TRBJ1-6; CDR3nt: TGTGCCTGGAGTGTCCTGAATTCACCCCTCCACTTT; CDR3aa: CAWSVLNSPLHF
abundance: .; v_gene: TRBV19; d_gene: .; j_gene: TRBJ1-5; CDR3nt: TGTGCCAGTAGTTCGGGGGGCAATCAGCCCCAGCATTTT; CDR3aa: CASSSGGNQPQHF
abundance: .; v_gene: TRBV28; d_gene: TRBD1; j_gene: TRBJ2-7; CDR3nt: TGTGCCAGCAGACCTTCCGGGACAGGGGGTTACGAGCAGTACTTC; CDR3aa: CASRPSGTGGYEQYF
abundance: .; v_gene: TRBV4-3; d_gene: .; j_gene: TRBJ1-2; CDR3nt: TGCGCCAGCAGCCAAGGTCGCATTCGCGGCTACACCTTC; CDR3aa: CASSQGRIRGYTF
abundance: once; v_gene: TRBV7-3; d_gene: .; j_gene: TRBJ1-1; CDR3nt: TGTGCCAGCAGCTTAAGAACGAACACTGAAGCTTTCTTT; CDR3aa: CASSLRTNTEAFF
abundance: .; v_gene: TRBV27; d_gene: .; j_gene: TRBJ2-3; CDR3nt: TGTGCCAGCAAAAGGGCCGACACAGATACGCAGTATTTT; CDR3aa: CASKRADTDTQYF